This T cell receptor (beta chain) was observed in a study of neurological immune-mediated disorders. The starting material, 2 million PBMCs stored at -80 C, gave rise to the unsorted libraries. Study findings and constraints: The multiple sclerosis repertoire cluster had no clinical or MRI feature associated with it.

This clonotype came up many times. What it recognizes is unknown. TCRdb independently ran MiXCR on the 5' RACE reads; one entry per CDR3 protein. The data show tens of thousands of distinct CDR3 sequences, with about 4% seen just once and about 3.1% held by the top ten. Trimming removed 2 bases at V and 0 bases at J, with 5 bases between. Germline values: CDR1 LGHNA, CDR2 YNFKEQ. The CDR3 covers 13 residues. The V call is TRBV4-2, the J call TRBJ2-7; no clear D gene. The sequenced sample consisted of PBMCs. This TCR came from a man aged 50 to 60 with multiple sclerosis. DNA of the CDR3: TGTGCCAGCAGCCAATTTTACTCCTACGAGCAGTACTTC. The encoded protein is CASSQFYSYEQYF.